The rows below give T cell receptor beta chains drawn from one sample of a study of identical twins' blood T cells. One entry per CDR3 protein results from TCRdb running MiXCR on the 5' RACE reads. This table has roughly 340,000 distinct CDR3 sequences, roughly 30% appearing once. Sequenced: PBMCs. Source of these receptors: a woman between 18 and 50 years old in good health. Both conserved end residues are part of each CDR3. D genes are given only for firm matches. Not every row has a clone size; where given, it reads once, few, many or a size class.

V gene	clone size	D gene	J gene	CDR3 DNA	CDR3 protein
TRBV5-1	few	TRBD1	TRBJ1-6	TGCGCCAGCAGCCCTGGACAGGGGGTTTCAGATAATTCACCCCTCCACTTT	CASSPGQGVSDNSPLHF
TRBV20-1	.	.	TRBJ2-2	TGCAGTGCTCCCGGGCCCCTTGGGGCGCGCACCGGGGAGCTGTTTTTT	CSAPGPLGARTGELFF
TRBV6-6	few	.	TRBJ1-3	TGTGCCAGCGGGGCTGGAAACACCATATATTTT	CASGAGNTIYF
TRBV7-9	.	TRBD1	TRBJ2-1	TGTGCCAGCAGCTTATCACAGGGGGCGACAGATGAGCAGTTCTTC	CASSLSQGATDEQFF
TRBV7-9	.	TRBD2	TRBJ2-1	TGTACCAGCAGCCGGACTAGCGTGAGCTCCTACAATGAGCAGTTCTTC	CTSSRTSVSSYNEQFF
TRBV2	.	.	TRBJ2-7	TGTGCCAGCAGTGATGGTGCCAGCGCCCGCTACGAGCAGTACTTC	CASSDGASARYEQYF
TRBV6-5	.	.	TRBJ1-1	TGTGCCAGCAGTTATAGGCGGGGACTTAACACTGAAGCTTTCTTT	CASSYRRGLNTEAFF
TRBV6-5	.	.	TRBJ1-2	TGTGCCAGCAGTTACCTGGATTTCAACTATGGCTACACCTTC	CASSYLDFNYGYTF
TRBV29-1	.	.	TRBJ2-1	TGCAGCGTTGACGAAGGGAGCACCTCCTACAATGAGCAGTTCTTC	CSVDEGSTSYNEQFF
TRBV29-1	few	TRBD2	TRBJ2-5	TGCAGCGTTACTAGCGGGCCGGAGACCCAGTACTTC	CSVTSGPETQYF
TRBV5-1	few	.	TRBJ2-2	TGCGCCAGCAGCCCAGACTCCATGAACACCGGGGAGCTGTTTTTT	CASSPDSMNTGELFF
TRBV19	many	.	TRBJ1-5	TGTGCCAGTAATTCGCAGACCCGACGAGATCAGCCCCAGCATTTT	CASNSQTRRDQPQHF
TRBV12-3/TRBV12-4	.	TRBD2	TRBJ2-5	TGTGCCAGCAGTCCTCGGACTAGCGGGATCCAAGAGACCCAGTACTTC	CASSPRTSGIQETQYF
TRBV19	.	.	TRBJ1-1	TGTGCCAGTAGTATCGACAGATTTAACACTGAAGCTTTCTTT	CASSIDRFNTEAFF
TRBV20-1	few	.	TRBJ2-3	TGCAGTGCTAGGCTAGTTACAGATACGCAGTATTTT	CSARLVTDTQYF
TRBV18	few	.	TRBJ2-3	TGTGCCAGCTCACCACCATCGGACAGAGTAAACACAGATACGCAGTATTTT	CASSPPSDRVNTDTQYF
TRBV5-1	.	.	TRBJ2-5	TGCGCCAGCAGCTTGGCTCTGGTTCAGCAAGATACCCAGTACTTC	CASSLALVQQDTQYF
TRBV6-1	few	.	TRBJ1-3	TGTGCCAGCAGTGAAGACGGTCTTGCCACCCGCTCTGGAAACACCATATATTTT	CASSEDGLATRSGNTIYF
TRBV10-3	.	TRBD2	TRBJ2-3	TGTGCCATCAGTGGAAAGAAAAGCGGGAACACAGATACGCAGTATTTT	CAISGKKSGNTDTQYF
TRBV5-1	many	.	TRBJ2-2	TGTGCCAGCAGTTTTAACACCGGGGAGCTGTTTTTT	CASSFNTGELFF
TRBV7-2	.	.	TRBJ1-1	TGTGCCAGCAGCCATATGGGGCAACGAGGCACTGAAGCTTTCTTT	CASSHMGQRGTEAFF
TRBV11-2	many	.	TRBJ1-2	TGTGCCAGCAGCTTGGGAGGGCAGAGGGGCTACACCTTC	CASSLGGQRGYTF
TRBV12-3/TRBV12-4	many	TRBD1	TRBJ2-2	TGTGCCAGCACGGTCCCGGGACAGGTGTCGACCGGGGAGCTGTTTTTT	CASTVPGQVSTGELFF
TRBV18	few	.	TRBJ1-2	TGTGCCAGCTCACCGGATCTACAGGGAAACTATGGCTACACCTTC	CASSPDLQGNYGYTF
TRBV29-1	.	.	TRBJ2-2	TGCAGCGTTTTAGGAGGCGCCACCGGGGAGCTGTTTTTT	CSVLGGATGELFF
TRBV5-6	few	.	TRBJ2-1	TGTGCCAGCAGCTCCATTCGTCTAGCAGCCGGGAATGAGCAGTTCTTC	CASSSIRLAAGNEQFF
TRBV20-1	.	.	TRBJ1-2	TGCAGTGCCCCTTCCCGCTACGCTAACTATGGCTACACCTTC	CSAPSRYANYGYTF
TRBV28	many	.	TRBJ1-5	TGTGCCAGCAGCTCCGGGTCGTTTCGCAATCAGCCCCAGCATTTT	CASSSGSFRNQPQHF
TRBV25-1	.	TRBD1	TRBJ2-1	TGTGCCAGCAGTAAATCGGGCCCCCGGGACAGGCAGTTTTACAATGAGCAGTTCTTC	CASSKSGPRDRQFYNEQFF
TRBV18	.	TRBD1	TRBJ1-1	TGTGCCAGCTCACCAAAGACAGGGGACACTGAAGCTTTCTTT	CASSPKTGDTEAFF
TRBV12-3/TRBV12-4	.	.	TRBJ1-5	TGTGCCAGCAGCCCGGGGGCGGACCAGCCCCAGCATTTT	CASSPGADQPQHF
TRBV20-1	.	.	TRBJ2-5	TGCAGTGCTAGAGATAACCAAGATACCCAGTACTTC	CSARDNQDTQYF
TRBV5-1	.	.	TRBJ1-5	TGCGCCGGCCGGGACGGAATTTATAGCAATCAGCCCCAGCATTTT	CAGRDGIYSNQPQHF
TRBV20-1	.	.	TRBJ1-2	TGCAGTGCTAGAGATGAAGGCCGAGGCTACACCTTC	CSARDEGRGYTF
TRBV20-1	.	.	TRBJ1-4	TGCAGTGCTAGAACCAACACGGAAAAACTGTTTTTT	CSARTNTEKLFF
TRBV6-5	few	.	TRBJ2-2	TGTGCCAGCAGTTACTCGAGTTGGCGGAACACCGGGGAGCTGTTTTTT	CASSYSSWRNTGELFF